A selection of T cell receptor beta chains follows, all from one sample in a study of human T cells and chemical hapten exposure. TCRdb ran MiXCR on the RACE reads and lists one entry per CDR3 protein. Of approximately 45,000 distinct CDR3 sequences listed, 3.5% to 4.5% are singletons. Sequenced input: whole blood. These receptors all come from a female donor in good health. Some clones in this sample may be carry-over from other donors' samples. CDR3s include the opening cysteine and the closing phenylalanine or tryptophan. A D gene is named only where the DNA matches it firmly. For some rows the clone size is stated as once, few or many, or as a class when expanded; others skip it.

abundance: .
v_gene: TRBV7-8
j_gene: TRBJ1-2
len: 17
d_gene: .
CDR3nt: TGTGCCAGCAGTCTAAATCGGGCAGGCCCTTGGAACTATGGCTACACCTTC
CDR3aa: CASSLNRAGPWNYGYTF

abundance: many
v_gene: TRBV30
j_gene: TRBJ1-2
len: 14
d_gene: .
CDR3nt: TGTGCCTCACTACACTTGACAGATGTATATGGCTACACCTTC
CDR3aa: CASLHLTDVYGYTF

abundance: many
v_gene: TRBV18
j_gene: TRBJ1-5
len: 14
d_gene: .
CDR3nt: TGTGCCAGCTCACGAGCCAGATCCGGGCAGCCCCAGCATTTT
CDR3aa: CASSRARSGQPQHF

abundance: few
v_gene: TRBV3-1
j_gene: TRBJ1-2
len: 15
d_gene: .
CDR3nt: TGTGCCAGCAGCCGGATTAGAGGCACCGGCTATGGCTACACCTTC
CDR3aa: CASSRIRGTGYGYTF

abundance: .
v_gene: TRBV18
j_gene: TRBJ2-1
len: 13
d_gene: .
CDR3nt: TGTGCCAGCTCACAAACTAGGGACAATGAGCAGTTCTTC
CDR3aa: CASSQTRDNEQFF

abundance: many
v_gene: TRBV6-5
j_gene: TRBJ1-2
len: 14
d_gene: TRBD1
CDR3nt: TGTGCCAGCAGGACCGACAGGGGAGCCTATGGCTACACCTTC
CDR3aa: CASRTDRGAYGYTF

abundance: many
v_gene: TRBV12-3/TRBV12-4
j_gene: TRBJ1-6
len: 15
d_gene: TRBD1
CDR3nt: TGTGCCAGCAGTTTAGCGGGACAGGGAAATTCACCCCTCCACTTT
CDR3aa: CASSLAGQGNSPLHF

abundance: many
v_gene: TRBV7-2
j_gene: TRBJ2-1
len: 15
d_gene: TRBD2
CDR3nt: TGTGCCAGCAGCTTTCGGACTAGCGGGGGGGATGAGCAGTTCTTC
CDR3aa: CASSFRTSGGDEQFF

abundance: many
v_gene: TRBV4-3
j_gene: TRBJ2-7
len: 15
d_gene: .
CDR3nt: TGCGCCAGCAGCCCGACTAGGACAGCTACCTACGAGCAGTACTTC
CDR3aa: CASSPTRTATYEQYF

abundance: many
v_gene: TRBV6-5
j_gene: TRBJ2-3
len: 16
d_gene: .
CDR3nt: TGTGCCAGCAGTTACACATCTCGACAGAGCACAGATACGCAGTATTTT
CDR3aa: CASSYTSRQSTDTQYF

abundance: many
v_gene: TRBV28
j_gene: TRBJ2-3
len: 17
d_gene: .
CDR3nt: TGTGCCAGCAGTTTTACGGGGATGGGGGATAACACAGATACGCAGTATTTT
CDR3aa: CASSFTGMGDNTDTQYF

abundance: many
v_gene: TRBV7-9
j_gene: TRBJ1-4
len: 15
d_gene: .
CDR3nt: TGTGCCAGCAGCTCCGGAGAGGGGAGGAGGGAAAAACTGTTTTTT
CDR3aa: CASSSGEGRREKLFF

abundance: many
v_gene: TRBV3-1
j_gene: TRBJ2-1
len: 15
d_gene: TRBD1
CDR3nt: TGTGCCAGCAGCCACTGGGACAGGGTTTTGAATGAGCAGTTCTTC
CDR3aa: CASSHWDRVLNEQFF

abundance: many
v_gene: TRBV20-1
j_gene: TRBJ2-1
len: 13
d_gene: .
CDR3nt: TGCAGTGCTCGCCGCTTCTCCTACAATGAGCAGTTCTTC
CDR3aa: CSARRFSYNEQFF

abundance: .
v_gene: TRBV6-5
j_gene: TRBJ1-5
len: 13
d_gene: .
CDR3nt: TGTGCCAGCAGTCTCCGGCTCAATCAGCCCCAGCATTTT
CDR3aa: CASSLRLNQPQHF

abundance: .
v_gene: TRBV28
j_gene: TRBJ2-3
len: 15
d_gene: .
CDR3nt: TGTGCCAGCAGATCCGGGGTAGAATACACAGATACGCAGTATTTT
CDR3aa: CASRSGVEYTDTQYF

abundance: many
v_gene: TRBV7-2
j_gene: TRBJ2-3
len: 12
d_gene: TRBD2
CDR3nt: TGTGCCAGCAGCTTAGGGACTAGCTTGGCGTATTTT
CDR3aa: CASSLGTSLAYF

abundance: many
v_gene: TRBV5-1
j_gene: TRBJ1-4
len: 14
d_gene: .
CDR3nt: TGCGCCAGCAGCTTGGATGGGGTGAGGGAAAAACTGTTTTTT
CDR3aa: CASSLDGVREKLFF

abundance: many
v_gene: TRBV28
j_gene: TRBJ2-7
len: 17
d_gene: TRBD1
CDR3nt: TGTGCCAGCAGTTTCTTCAGGTGGCACAGGGGTTCGGACGAGCAGTACTTC
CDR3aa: CASSFFRWHRGSDEQYF

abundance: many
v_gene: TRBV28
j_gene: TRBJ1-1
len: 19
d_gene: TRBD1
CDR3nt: TGTGCCAGCAGGGTTAGAAAGGACAGGGGGATTTTGAAAGGCACTGAAGCTTTCTTT
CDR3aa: CASRVRKDRGILKGTEAFF

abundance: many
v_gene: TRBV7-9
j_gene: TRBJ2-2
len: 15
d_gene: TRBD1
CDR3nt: TGTGCCAGCACCCCGGACAGGTTAAACACCGGGGAGCTGTTTTTT
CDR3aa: CASTPDRLNTGELFF

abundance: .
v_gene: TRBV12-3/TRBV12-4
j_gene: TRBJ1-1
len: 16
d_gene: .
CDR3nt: TGTGCCAGCAGTTTCGGACCGGGGGCCATGAACACTGAAGCTTTCTTT
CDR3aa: CASSFGPGAMNTEAFF

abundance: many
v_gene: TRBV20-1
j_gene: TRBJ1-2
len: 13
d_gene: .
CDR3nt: TGCAGTGCAGTGGGGGGCGTACGTTATGGCTACACCTTC
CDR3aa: CSAVGGVRYGYTF

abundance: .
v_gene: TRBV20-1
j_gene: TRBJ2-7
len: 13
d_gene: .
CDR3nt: TGCAGTGCTAGAAAGGAACTGGCCTACGAGCAGTACTTC
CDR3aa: CSARKELAYEQYF

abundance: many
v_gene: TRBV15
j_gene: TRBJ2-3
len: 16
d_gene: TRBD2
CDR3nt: TGTGCCACCAGCGGGCGCGGGACTAGCGGGGCAGATACGCAGTATTTT
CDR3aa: CATSGRGTSGADTQYF

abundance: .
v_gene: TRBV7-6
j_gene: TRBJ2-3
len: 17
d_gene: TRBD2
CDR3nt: TGTGCCAGCAGCTTAGAAGGTCTAGCGGCTAGCACAGATACGCAGTATTTT
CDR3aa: CASSLEGLAASTDTQYF

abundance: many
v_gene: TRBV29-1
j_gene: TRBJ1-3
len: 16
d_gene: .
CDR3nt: TGCAGCGTCCGGCCAGGAGGGACGAACTCTGGAAACACCATATATTTT
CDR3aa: CSVRPGGTNSGNTIYF

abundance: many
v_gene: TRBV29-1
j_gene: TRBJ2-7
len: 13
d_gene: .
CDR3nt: TGCAGCGTTGTACAGGGATGGTCCTACGAGCAGTACTTC
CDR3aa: CSVVQGWSYEQYF

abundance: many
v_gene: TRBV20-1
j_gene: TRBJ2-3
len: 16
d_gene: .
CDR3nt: TGCAGTGCTAGTCAGCCATCACAGGATAGCACAGATACGCAGTATTTT
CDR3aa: CSASQPSQDSTDTQYF

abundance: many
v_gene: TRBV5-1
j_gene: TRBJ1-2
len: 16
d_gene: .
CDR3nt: TGCGCCAGCAGCTTGGCGAGGGGACCAATCAACTATGGCTACACCTTC
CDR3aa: CASSLARGPINYGYTF

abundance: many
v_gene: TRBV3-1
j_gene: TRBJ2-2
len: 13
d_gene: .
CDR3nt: TGTGCCAGCAGCCAATTTAATGCCGGGGAGCTGTTTTTT
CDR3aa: CASSQFNAGELFF

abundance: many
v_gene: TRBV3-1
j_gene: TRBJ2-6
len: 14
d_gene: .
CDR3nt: TGTGCCAGCAGCCAAGAAACTCGGGCCAACGTCCTGACTTTC
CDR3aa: CASSQETRANVLTF

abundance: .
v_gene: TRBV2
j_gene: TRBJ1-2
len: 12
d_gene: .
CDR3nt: TGTGCCAGCAGTGGTTACAGCTATGGCTACACCTTC
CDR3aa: CASSGYSYGYTF

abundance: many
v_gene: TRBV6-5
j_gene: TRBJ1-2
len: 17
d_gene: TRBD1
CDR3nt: TGTGCCAGCAGCCCCAACGTCTGGACAGGGGGTAGCTATGGCTACACCTTC
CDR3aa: CASSPNVWTGGSYGYTF

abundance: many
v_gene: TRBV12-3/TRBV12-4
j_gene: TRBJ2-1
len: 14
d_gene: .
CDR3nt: TGTGCCAGCAGATCACCATATCCCTACAATGAGCAGTTCTTC
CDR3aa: CASRSPYPYNEQFF

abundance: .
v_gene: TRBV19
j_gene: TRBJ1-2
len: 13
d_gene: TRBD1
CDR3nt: TGTGCCAGTAGCACAGGGGGCATCTATGGCTACACCTTC
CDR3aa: CASSTGGIYGYTF

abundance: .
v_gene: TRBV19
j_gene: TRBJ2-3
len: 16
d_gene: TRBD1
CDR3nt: TGTGCCAGTAGTGCACAACAGGGGCTCAGCACAGATACGCAGTATTTT
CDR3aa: CASSAQQGLSTDTQYF

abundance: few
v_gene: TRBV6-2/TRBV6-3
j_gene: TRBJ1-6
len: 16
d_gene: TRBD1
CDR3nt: TGTGCCAGCAGCAACAGGGGGCGCGTTTATAATTCACCCCTCCACTTT
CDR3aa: CASSNRGRVYNSPLHF

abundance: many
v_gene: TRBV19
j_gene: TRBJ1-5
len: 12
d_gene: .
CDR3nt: TGTGCCAGTAGTATAGATGATCAGCCCCAGCATTTT
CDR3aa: CASSIDDQPQHF

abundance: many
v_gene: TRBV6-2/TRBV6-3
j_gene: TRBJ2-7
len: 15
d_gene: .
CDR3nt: TGTGCCAGCAGTTACGCCGCCCGAAACCCTTACGAGCAGTACTTC
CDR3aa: CASSYAARNPYEQYF

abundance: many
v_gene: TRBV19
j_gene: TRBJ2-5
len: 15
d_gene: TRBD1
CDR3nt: TGTGCCAGTAGTACCGGACAGGACTTTACAGAGACCCAGTACTTC
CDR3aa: CASSTGQDFTETQYF

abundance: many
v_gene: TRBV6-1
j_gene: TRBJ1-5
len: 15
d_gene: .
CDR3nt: TGTGCCAGCAGCCGAGCCCAGGCAGGCGTTCAGCCCCAGCATTTT
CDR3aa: CASSRAQAGVQPQHF

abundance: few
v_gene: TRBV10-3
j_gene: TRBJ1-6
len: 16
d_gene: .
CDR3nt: TGTGCCACAACCCGGACGGCTAGCTCCTATAATTCACCCCTCCACTTT
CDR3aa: CATTRTASSYNSPLHF

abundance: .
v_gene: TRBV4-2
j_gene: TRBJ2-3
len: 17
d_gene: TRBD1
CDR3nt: TGTGCCAGCAGCCAAGCGGACAGGCTCATCTTCACAGATACGCAGTATTTT
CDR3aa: CASSQADRLIFTDTQYF

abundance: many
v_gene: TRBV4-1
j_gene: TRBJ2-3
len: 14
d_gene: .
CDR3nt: TGCGCCAGCAGCCAAGATCCCCCCCCGGATACGCAGTATTTT
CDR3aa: CASSQDPPPDTQYF

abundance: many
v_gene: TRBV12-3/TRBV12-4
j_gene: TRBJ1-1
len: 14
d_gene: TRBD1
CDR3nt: TGTGCCAGCAGTTTCACTCCCGGGACAGGTGAAGCTTTCTTT
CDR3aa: CASSFTPGTGEAFF

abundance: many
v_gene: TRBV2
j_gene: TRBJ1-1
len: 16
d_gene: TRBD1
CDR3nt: TGTGCCAGCAGTGAAGCTGGCCAGGGGGACAACACTGAAGCTTTCTTT
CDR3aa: CASSEAGQGDNTEAFF

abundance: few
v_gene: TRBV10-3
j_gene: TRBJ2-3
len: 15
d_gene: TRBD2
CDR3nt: TGTGCCATCAGTGAGGTAGCGGGGGACACAGATACGCAGTATTTT
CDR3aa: CAISEVAGDTDTQYF

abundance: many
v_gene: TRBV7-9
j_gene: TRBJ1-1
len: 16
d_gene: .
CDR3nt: TGTGCCAGCAGAGGGGGGGCAGGGACCGCGAACACTGAAGCTTTCTTT
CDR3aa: CASRGGAGTANTEAFF

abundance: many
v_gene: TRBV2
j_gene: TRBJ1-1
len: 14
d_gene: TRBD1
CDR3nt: TGTGCCGGAACAGGGGTCGTAAGGAACACTGAAGCTTTCTTT
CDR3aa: CAGTGVVRNTEAFF

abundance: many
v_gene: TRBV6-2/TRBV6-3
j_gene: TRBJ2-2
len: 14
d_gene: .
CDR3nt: TGTGCCAGCAGCTTCCAAGCCATCACCGGGGAGCTGTTTTTT
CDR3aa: CASSFQAITGELFF

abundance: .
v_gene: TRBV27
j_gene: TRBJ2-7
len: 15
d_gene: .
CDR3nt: TGTGCCAGCAGTTTATTGAGGGGTCTATCCCTCGAGCAGTACTTC
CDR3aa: CASSLLRGLSLEQYF

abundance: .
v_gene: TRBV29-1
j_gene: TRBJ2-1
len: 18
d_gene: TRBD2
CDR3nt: TGCAGCGTTGAAGATCCCCCCGGGACTAGCGGGGTGGACAATGAGCAGTTCTTC
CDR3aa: CSVEDPPGTSGVDNEQFF

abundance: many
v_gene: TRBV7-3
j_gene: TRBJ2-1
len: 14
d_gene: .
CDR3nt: TGTGCCAGCAGCTTAGGACATACTTACAATGAGCAGTTCTTC
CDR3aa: CASSLGHTYNEQFF

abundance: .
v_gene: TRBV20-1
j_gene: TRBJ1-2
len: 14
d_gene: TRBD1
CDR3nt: TGCAGTGTTCCCGATAGACAGGGGAACTATGGCTACACCTTC
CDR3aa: CSVPDRQGNYGYTF

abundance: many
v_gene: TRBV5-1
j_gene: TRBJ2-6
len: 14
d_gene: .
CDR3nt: TGCGCCAGCAGCTCGAGGGGTGGGGCCAACGTCCTGACTTTC
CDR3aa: CASSSRGGANVLTF

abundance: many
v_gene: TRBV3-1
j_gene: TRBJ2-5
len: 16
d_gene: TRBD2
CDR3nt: TGTGCCAGCAGCCACCGGACTAGCGGGGACCAAGAGACCCAGTACTTC
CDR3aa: CASSHRTSGDQETQYF

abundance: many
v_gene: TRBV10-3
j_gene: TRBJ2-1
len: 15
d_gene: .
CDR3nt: TGTGCCATCAGTGCACTCGGAACTGATTACAATGAGCAGTTCTTC
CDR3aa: CAISALGTDYNEQFF

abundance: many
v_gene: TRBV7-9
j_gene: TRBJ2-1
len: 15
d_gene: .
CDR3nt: TGTGCCAGCAGCTTAGTTCTGCCGACGTACAATGAGCAGTTCTTC
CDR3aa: CASSLVLPTYNEQFF

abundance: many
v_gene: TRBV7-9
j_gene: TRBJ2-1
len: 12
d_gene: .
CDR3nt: TGTGCCAGCAGCTTAACTGCCAATGAGCAGTTCTTC
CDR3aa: CASSLTANEQFF